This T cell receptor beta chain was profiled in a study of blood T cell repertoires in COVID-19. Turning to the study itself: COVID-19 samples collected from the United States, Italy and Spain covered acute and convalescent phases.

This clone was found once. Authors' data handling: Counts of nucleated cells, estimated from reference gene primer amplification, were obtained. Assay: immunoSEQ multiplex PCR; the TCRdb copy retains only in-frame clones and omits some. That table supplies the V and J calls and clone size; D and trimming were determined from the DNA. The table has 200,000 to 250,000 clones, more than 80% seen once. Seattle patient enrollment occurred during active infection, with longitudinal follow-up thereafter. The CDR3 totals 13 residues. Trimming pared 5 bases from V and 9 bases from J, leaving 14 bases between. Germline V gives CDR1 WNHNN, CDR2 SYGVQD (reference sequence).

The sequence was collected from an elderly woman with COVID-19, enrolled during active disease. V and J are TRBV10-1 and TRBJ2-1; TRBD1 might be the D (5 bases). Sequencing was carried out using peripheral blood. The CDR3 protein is CASSTRAEGEQFF. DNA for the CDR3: TGCGCCAGCAGTACCAGGGCAGAAGGTGAGCAGTTCTTC.